The clone carrying this TCR beta chain is medium-sized in the sample. Antigen specificity is unknown. TCRdb's table, derived via immunoSEQ multiplex PCR, lists solely in-frame clones and lacks some. The sample yields tens of thousands of clones, approximately 90% seen once. CDR3 length: 16 amino acids. The germline gives CDR1 LNHNV, CDR2 YYDKDF (reference sequence). V lost 3 bases and J lost 0, with 12 bases in between. This entry comes from a study of OX40 agonist ivuxolimab in advanced cancers. Study-wide points: CD4+ and CD8+ blood T cells expanded clonally by week 6 at 0.1 to 3.0 mg/kg.

This TCR came from an adult with an advanced solid tumor such as melanoma, head and neck, liver or kidney cancer. The chain uses TRBV15 and TRBJ1-3; tentatively, D is TRBD1 (5 bases). Specimen: CD4+ or CD8+ T cells sorted from blood, collected in a trial of the OX40 agonist ivuxolimab. Here the CDR3 DNA reads TGTGCCACCAGCAGGCCCGACAGTTTCTCTGGAAACACCATATATTTT. This codes for CATSRPDSFSGNTIYF.